The entry that follows covers one T cell receptor beta chain sequence. Its specificity is not known. The ends were cut back, 0 bases at V and 7 bases at J, with 11 bases in the middle. CDR3 length equals 15 residues. Germline V gene sequence: CDR1 SGHRS, CDR2 YFSETQ. This specimen belongs to a study of response to subunit inactivated influenza vaccine. General study results and limits: A suggestion made by the authors is that each seasonal influenza vaccination recruits few new T cells.

One entry per CDR3 protein results from TCRdb running MiXCR on the RT-PCR reads. Of 450,000 to 550,000 distinct CDR3 sequences detected, 25% appear once; the ten largest clones hold less than 2.5%. Sequencing was performed on CD4+ T cells sorted from PBMCs, taken less than 6 days after vaccination. V usage is TRBV5-1 and J usage is TRBJ1-6, with D perhaps TRBD1 (6 bases). This TCR was sampled from a middle-aged man who received an inactivated influenza vaccine. As DNA, the CDR3 is TGCGCCAGCAGCTTGGAGGGACAACCCAATTCACCCCTCCACTTT. This sequence encodes CASSLEGQPNSPLHF.